This T cell receptor (beta chain) came from a study of T cells in lung cancer brain metastases. Whole-study findings and limits: Paired primaries held more unique productive clones than brain metastases (median approximately 4,500 versus 1,500).

Libraries were prepared by immunoSEQ multiplex PCR; TCRdb keeps only in-frame clonotypes and omits some of them. The table shows 4,400 or so clones, with about 90% occurring only once. Per germline, CDR1 LNHDA and CDR2 SQIVND (reference sequence). The CDR3 sequence is 13 residues long. V was clipped by 1 base and J by 4 bases, with 7 bases between them. Details on this clone: Its antigen is not identified.

Patients had either synchronous oligometastatic disease or delayed solitary brain metastasis recurrence. Exclusion applied to anyone with multiple prior malignancies. The J gene is TRBJ1-2, the V gene TRBV19, with D maybe TRBD1 (5 bases). Sequenced: tumor tissue from the primary lung tumor. This clonotype was sampled from a woman aged 45-60 years with non-small cell lung cancer. The CDR3 region is CASSIGGIYGYTF. The DNA for the CDR3 is TGTGCCAGTAGTATAGGGGGGATCTATGGCTACACCTTC.